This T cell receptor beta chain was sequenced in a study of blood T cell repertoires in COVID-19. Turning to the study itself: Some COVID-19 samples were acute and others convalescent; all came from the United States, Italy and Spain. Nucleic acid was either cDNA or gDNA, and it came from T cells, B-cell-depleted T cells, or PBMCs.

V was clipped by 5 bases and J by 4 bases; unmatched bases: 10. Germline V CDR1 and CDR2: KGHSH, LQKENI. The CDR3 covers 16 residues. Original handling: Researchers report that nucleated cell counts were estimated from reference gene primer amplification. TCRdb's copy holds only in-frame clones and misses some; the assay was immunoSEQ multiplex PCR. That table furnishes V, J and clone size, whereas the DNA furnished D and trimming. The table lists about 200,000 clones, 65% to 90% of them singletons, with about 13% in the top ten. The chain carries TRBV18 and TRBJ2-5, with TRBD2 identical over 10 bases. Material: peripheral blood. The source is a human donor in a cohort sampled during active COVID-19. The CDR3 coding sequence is TGTGCCAGCTCATCACTAGCGGGAAAAAGGGGAGAGACCCAGTACTTC. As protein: CASSSLAGKRGETQYF.